Listed below are T cell receptor beta chains from one sample, sequenced in a study of CD8+ T cells in alopecia areata. Sequenced by immunoSEQ multiplex PCR; TCRdb stores in-frame clones only, minus some. The sample has more than 9,500 clones, around 62% seen once; the top ten hold about 14%. The sequencing sample was made of skin. These receptors originate from a human donor with alopecia areata. The conserved cysteine and the conserved F or W are not part of the CDR3 here.

V,J,CDR3
TRBV10-3,TRBJ2-7,AISESGGDYEQY
TRBV14,TRBJ1-4,ASSQFGREKLF
TRBV4-1,TRBJ2-1,ASRRLPSSYNEQF
TRBV2,TRBJ2-7,AGLAGAPYEQY
TRBV7-3,TRBJ2-7,ASSLSGGYEQY
TRBV18,TRBJ1-1,ASSSGNRNTEAF
TRBV6-5,TRBJ2-3,ASSQPQGTQY
TRBV5-6,TRBJ2-4,ASSLSRGLGS
TRBV27,TRBJ2-1,ASSLSWGLAASYEQF
TRBV6-6,TRBJ2-3,ASSQPWGRAGDTQY
TRBV6-5,TRBJ2-7,ASSYSTDSYEQY
TRBV6-5,TRBJ1-2,ASSYAGQGYGYT
TRBV5-1,TRBJ2-7,ASSLSGWGYEQY